This T cell receptor beta chain came from a study of shared clonotypes between healthy human individuals. About the study: CD4 naive and memory got three plates each, CD8 naive two, CD8 memory one.

Germline lookup yields CDR1 SNHLY and CDR2 FYNNEI. The ends were cut back, 7 bases at V and 1 base at J, with 10 bases in the middle. The CDR3 is 13 residues long. This clone was observed a few times. Only in-frame clones appear in the TCRdb table, and some are missing; sequencing was by immunoSEQ multiplex PCR. The data contain roughly 2,500,000 clones, 93% of them singletons. This sequence joins TRBV2 and TRBJ1-1; D unclear. Sequenced sample: naive CD4+ T cells from PBMCs. The subset: CD45RA+ positively selected. This clonotype was sampled from a man younger than 35 in good health. Some clones in this sample may be carry-over from other donors' samples. The CDR3 nucleotides are TGTGCCAGCACCAATACAGCGAACACTGAAGCTTTCTTT. Translation: CASTNTANTEAFF. Full variable domain (rest looked up from reference TRBV2 and TRBJ1-1): EPEVTQTPSHQVTQMGQEVILRCVPISNHLYFYWYRQILGQKVEFLVSFYNNEISEKSEIFDDQFSVERPDGSNFTLKIRSTKLEDSAMYFCASTNTANTEAFFGQGTRLTVV.